The rows below give T cell receptor beta chains drawn from one sample of a study of blood T cells in healthy people across ages. TCRdb processed the 5' RACE reads anew with MiXCR; each CDR3 protein has one entry. The table shows about 1.4 million distinct CDR3 sequences, with around 55% occurring only once. The sequenced sample consisted of blood. The receptors stem from a young man in good health. Both conserved end residues are part of each CDR3. D genes are given only for firm matches. The size entry is marked missing in some rows and otherwise reads once, few, many or a size class.

D gene	clone size	J gene	V gene	CDR3 DNA	CDR3 protein
TRBD1	-	TRBJ2-7	TRBV20-1	TGCAGTGCCGAGGACAGGCGATACGAGCAGTACTTC	CSAEDRRYEQYF
TRBD1	few	TRBJ2-7	TRBV6-5	TGTGCCAGCAGACCCATATCCGGGACAGCTTCCTACGAGCAGTACTTC	CASRPISGTASYEQYF
-	-	TRBJ2-5	TRBV3-1	TGTGCCAGCAGCCAGAGGGTCAGGGAAGAGACCCAGTACTTC	CASSQRVREETQYF
TRBD2	few	TRBJ2-3	TRBV4-2	TGTGCCAGCAGCCTTAGCGGGGAGACCACAGATACGCAGTATTTT	CASSLSGETTDTQYF
-	-	TRBJ2-1	TRBV7-9	TGTGCCAGCAGCCCCTCGATCCGGGACTGGCAAAGGGAGCAGTTCTTC	CASSPSIRDWQREQFF
-	-	TRBJ2-7	TRBV5-1	TGCGCCAGCAGGCCTTCCGGGACACTTAGCTACGAGCAGTACTTC	CASRPSGTLSYEQYF
-	few	TRBJ1-2	TRBV6-6	TGTGCCAGCAGTTACTCGAAAGTGTATGGCTACACCTTC	CASSYSKVYGYTF
TRBD1	-	TRBJ1-4	TRBV4-1	TGCGCCAGCAGCCAACTGACAGGGGTGAATGAAAAACTGTTTTTT	CASSQLTGVNEKLFF
TRBD2	-	TRBJ2-5	TRBV29-1	TGCAGCGAATTCTCTCCGGGACTACTTAAACAAGAGACCCAGTACTTC	CSEFSPGLLKQETQYF
-	-	TRBJ1-2	TRBV24-1	TGTGCCACCAGTGATTTGAGCGGGTATGGCTACACCTTC	CATSDLSGYGYTF
-	-	TRBJ1-1	TRBV2	TGTGCCAGCAACGGGTGGGGGCTGTTCACTGAAGCTTTCTTT	CASNGWGLFTEAFF
-	many	TRBJ2-3	TRBV6-2/TRBV6-3	TGTGCCAGCAGTTATCCAGGCACAGATACGCAGTATTTT	CASSYPGTDTQYF
TRBD1	-	TRBJ2-7	TRBV5-1	TGCGCCAGCAGCTACGGGACAGGGGTAACCTACGAGCAGTACTTC	CASSYGTGVTYEQYF
-	-	TRBJ2-1	TRBV18	TGTGCCAGCTCACCACCCCGTGTCGGGAATGAGCAGTTCTTC	CASSPPRVGNEQFF
-	few	TRBJ2-5	TRBV7-6	TGTGCCAGCAGCCCGAGTCCAAGAGAGACCCAGTACTTC	CASSPSPRETQYF
-	few	TRBJ2-7	TRBV7-8	TGTGCCAGCAGCTTCGCAAGTCGGGGACTCAGCTCCTACGAGCAGTACTTC	CASSFASRGLSSYEQYF
-	-	TRBJ1-2	TRBV2	TGTGCCAGCAGTGAAGCGGTCAGGGATCGTGGCTACACCTTC	CASSEAVRDRGYTF
-	-	TRBJ2-1	TRBV29-1	TGCAGCGTTGATGGACGACATCCCAACTACAATGAGCAGTTCTTC	CSVDGRHPNYNEQFF
-	few	TRBJ2-1	TRBV6-2/TRBV6-3	TGTGCCAGCAGTTACTCGGGCGGACCCTCCTACAATGAGCAGTTCTTC	CASSYSGGPSYNEQFF
-	-	TRBJ2-7	TRBV20-1	TGCAGCCTAACAGGGTTCGGTGACGAGCAGTACTTC	CSLTGFGDEQYF
TRBD1	-	TRBJ1-5	TRBV4-2	TGTGCCAGCAGCCAAGCTGGACAGGGGATAAGCAATCAGCCCCAGCATTTT	CASSQAGQGISNQPQHF
TRBD1	few	TRBJ2-7	TRBV2	TGTGCCAGCAGTGAAATGGGGGAACGGACAGGGTTGGGGCATAATGAGCAGTACTTC	CASSEMGERTGLGHNEQYF
-	-	TRBJ2-7	TRBV6-5	TGTGCCAGCAGTCGGGATCAGGGTTACTACGAGCAGTACTTC	CASSRDQGYYEQYF
-	-	TRBJ2-3	TRBV10-3	TGTGCCATCACGGGCAGCGCCACAGATACGCAGTATTTT	CAITGSATDTQYF
-	few	TRBJ2-7	TRBV4-1	TGCGCCAGCAGCCACACAGCCTCCTACGAGCAGTACTTC	CASSHTASYEQYF
-	-	TRBJ2-5	TRBV4-1	TGCGCCAGCCAAGAGGGTGGATTATTGGGCCAAAGAAACAATGAGCAGTACTTC	CASQEGGLLGQRNNEQYF
TRBD1	-	TRBJ1-2	TRBV10-3	TGTGCCATCAGGGGGACAGGGGGCTTGTATGGCTACACCTTC	CAIRGTGGLYGYTF
-	-	TRBJ2-7	TRBV6-1	TGTGCCAGCAGTGAAATGTGGAGGGGGAGTTCCTACGAGCAGTACTTC	CASSEMWRGSSYEQYF
-	-	TRBJ1-2	TRBV6-5	TGTGCCAGCAGCTCCTCCTTCACGTGGGAGCCAGACTATGGCTACACCTTC	CASSSSFTWEPDYGYTF
-	-	TRBJ1-2	TRBV10-1	TGCGCCAGCAGTGAGACTTCAGAGGGTGGCTACACCTTC	CASSETSEGGYTF
TRBD2	-	TRBJ2-3	TRBV20-1	TGCAGTGCTAGAGATACTAGCGCGGGCACAGATACGCAGTATTTT	CSARDTSAGTDTQYF
-	few	TRBJ2-1	TRBV12-3/TRBV12-4	TGTGCCAGCAGCATGGGAGAAGCAGTGCAGTTCTTC	CASSMGEAVQFF
-	few	TRBJ1-6	TRBV6-2/TRBV6-3	TGTGCCAGCAGCCCCCTCGAGGGAGGGGCAGGTCATTCACCCCTCCACTTT	CASSPLEGGAGHSPLHF
-	-	TRBJ1-2	TRBV3-1	TGTGCCAGCAAAAGGGGAAATGGCTACACCTTC	CASKRGNGYTF
TRBD1	-	TRBJ2-4	TRBV29-1	TGCAGCGTTCGGGACAGGGGTAGAAACATTCAGTACTTC	CSVRDRGRNIQYF
-	-	TRBJ2-5	TRBV6-5	TGTGCCAGCAGAGTATACAGGGAGGAGGAGACCCAGTACTTC	CASRVYREEETQYF
-	-	TRBJ2-3	TRBV11-3	TGTGCCAGCAGCCCGAGTGGATTTAGAACAGATACGCAGTATTTT	CASSPSGFRTDTQYF
TRBD2	few	TRBJ2-7	TRBV11-2	TGTGCCAGCAGCCTTAGCGGGAGGTGGTACGAGCAGTACTTC	CASSLSGRWYEQYF
-	-	TRBJ2-7	TRBV7-9	TGTGCCAGCAGCTTAGTCCTACGCGGGGAACAGTACTTC	CASSLVLRGEQYF
-	-	TRBJ2-4	TRBV4-1	TGCGCCAGCAGCCAAGAAGGCCAGGGGCCGTACATTCAGTACTTC	CASSQEGQGPYIQYF
TRBD2	-	TRBJ2-1	TRBV27	TGTGCCAGCAGTTTACAAGGGACTAGCGGACTATTCTACAATGAGCAGTTCTTC	CASSLQGTSGLFYNEQFF
-	-	TRBJ2-5	TRBV7-6	TGTGCCAGCGGGACACCCCTCAGAGAGACCCAGTACTTC	CASGTPLRETQYF
-	-	TRBJ2-4	TRBV28	TGTGCCAGCAGTTTATTGGGGGGGCCAGCCAAAAACATTCAGTACTTC	CASSLLGGPAKNIQYF
-	-	TRBJ2-3	TRBV27	TGTGCCAGCAGTTTAGGGTCCCCTCCCGGAGAATCGCAGTATTTT	CASSLGSPPGESQYF
TRBD2	once	TRBJ2-7	TRBV20-1	TGCAGTGCTAGAGACCCCAAACTAGCGGGGGGCTACGAGCAGTACTTC	CSARDPKLAGGYEQYF
TRBD1	-	TRBJ1-4	TRBV27	TGTGCCAGCGGAGACAGGGAAAATGAAAAACTGTTTTTT	CASGDRENEKLFF